These T cell receptor beta chains were read from a single sample in a study of cytomegalovirus exposure and HLA in healthy donors. Method: immunoSEQ multiplex PCR; TCRdb's copy keeps in-frame clones and lacks some. The sample consists of approximately 130,000 clones, about 80% of them appearing once. Sequenced: PBMCs. These TCRs come from a boy aged 2 to 9 in good health and CMV-seronegative. Each CDR3 is given with its conserved first and last residue. The D gene is left open where the match is weak. The listing skips clone size in some rows; elsewhere it reads once, few, many or a size class.

>-|TRBD2|TRBV6-4|TRBJ2-1
CASSDSAGGLDEQFF
TGTGCCAGCAGTGACTCCGCGGGGGGTCTCGATGAGCAGTTCTTC
>once|TRBD1|TRBV7-9|TRBJ1-2
CASSPQGADYGYTF
TGTGCCAGCAGCCCTCAGGGGGCCGACTATGGCTACACCTTC
>once|-|TRBV6-5|TRBJ2-6
CASRFSSGANVLTF
TGTGCCAGCAGGTTCAGCTCTGGGGCCAACGTCCTGACTTTC
>-|-|TRBV6-1|TRBJ1-1
CASSEEGGAFF
TGTGCCAGCAGTGAGGAGGGCGGAGCTTTCTTT
>-|TRBD1|TRBV10-3|TRBJ2-5
CAISDPGQVKTQYF
TGTGCCATCAGTGATCCGGGACAGGTTAAGACCCAGTACTTC
>-|TRBD1|TRBV5-4|TRBJ1-1
CASSPATGGTEAFF
TGTGCCAGCAGCCCCGCGACAGGGGGCACTGAAGCTTTCTTT
>-|-|TRBV7-3|TRBJ1-6
CASSSGSAYSPLHF
TGTGCCAGCAGTTCCGGGAGCGCCTATTCACCCCTCCACTTT
>-|TRBD1|TRBV4-2|TRBJ1-5
CASSQTGVSNQPQHF
TGTGCCAGCAGCCAAACAGGGGTTAGCAATCAGCCCCAGCATTTT
>-|TRBD2|TRBV10-3|TRBJ2-3
CAITQGLAGGRHTQYF
TGTGCCATCACTCAAGGACTAGCGGGGGGGCGACATACGCAGTATTTT
>-|TRBD1|TRBV19|TRBJ1-5
CASTHSLRDRGLRPQHF
TGTGCCAGTACCCACTCACTCCGGGACAGGGGTCTGCGTCCCCAGCATTTT
>-|-|TRBV5-1|TRBJ2-7
CASSSGTLSSYEQYF
TGCGCCAGCAGTTCCGGGACTTTGAGCTCCTACGAGCAGTACTTC
>-|-|TRBV7-2|TRBJ2-7
CASSFNYDSYEQYF
TGTGCCAGCAGCTTCAACTACGATTCCTACGAGCAGTACTTC
>-|-|TRBV19|TRBJ1-1
CASSHTWTVNTEAFF
TGTGCCAGTAGTCACACCTGGACAGTGAACACTGAAGCTTTCTTT
>-|TRBD1|TRBV5-6|TRBJ1-5
CASSFKSGGYNQPQHF
TGTGCCAGCAGCTTTAAGTCAGGGGGCTACAATCAGCCCCAGCATTTT
>once|-|TRBV11-2|TRBJ1-5
CASSLSGQANQPQHF
TGTGCCAGCAGCTTGAGTGGGCAGGCCAATCAGCCCCAGCATTTT
>-|-|TRBV5-1|TRBJ1-1
CASSLGSGGAEAFF
TGCGCCAGCAGCCTTGGATCGGGGGGGGCTGAAGCTTTCTTT
>-|TRBD1|TRBV7-2|TRBJ2-2
CASSWQGGSNTGELFF
TGTGCCAGCAGCTGGCAAGGGGGCTCGAACACCGGGGAGCTGTTTTTT
>-|-|TRBV5-6|TRBJ1-2
CASSLVGGYTF
TGTGCCAGCAGCTTGGTCGGTGGCTACACCTTC
>-|-|TRBV30|TRBJ1-1
CAWSVRLTGTSVAFF
TGTGCCTGGAGTGTACGCTTAACAGGGACATCGGTAGCTTTCTTT
>-|-|TRBV18|TRBJ2-1
CASSSKETNEQFF
TGTGCCAGCTCATCTAAGGAGACGAATGAGCAGTTCTTC
>once|-|TRBV5-4|TRBJ2-7
CASTSNPGDYEQYF
TGTGCCAGCACTTCAAACCCCGGGGACTACGAGCAGTACTTC
>-|-|TRBV4-1|TRBJ2-3
CASSQDRIAELTNTQYF
TGCGCCAGCAGCCAAGATAGGATAGCGGAACTCACAAATACGCAGTATTTT
>-|TRBD1|TRBV29-1|TRBJ1-2
CSVGGQAREDYGYTF
TGCAGCGTGGGAGGACAGGCTCGCGAAGACTATGGCTACACCTTC
>-|TRBD1|TRBV6-5|TRBJ2-7
CAIGQGHEQYF
TGTGCCATCGGACAGGGCCACGAGCAGTACTTC
>-|-|TRBV28|TRBJ2-1
CASSFTRNEQFF
TGTGCCAGCAGTTTCACACGCAATGAGCAGTTCTTC
>-|-|TRBV29-1|TRBJ2-7
CSGGPSSYEQYF
TGCAGCGGGGGGCCGAGCTCCTACGAGCAGTACTTC
>-|-|TRBV2|TRBJ1-5
CASNRFNQPQHF
TGTGCCAGCAACAGATTCAATCAGCCCCAGCATTTT
>-|-|TRBV14|TRBJ1-1
CASSPFGQHTRNTEAFF
TGTGCCAGCAGCCCATTTGGACAGCACACAAGGAACACTGAAGCTTTCTTT
>-|TRBD1|TRBV7-9|TRBJ2-1
CASTYSGTGLNEQFF
TGTGCCAGCACCTACTCCGGGACAGGGCTTAATGAGCAGTTCTTC
>-|-|TRBV1|TRBJ1-2
CTSSQGEGGNGYTF
TGCACCAGCAGCCAAGGCGAGGGGGGGAATGGCTACACCTTC
>once|-|TRBV7-8|TRBJ2-7
CASSLEGGAGAPYEQYF
TGTGCCAGCAGCTTAGAGGGCGGGGCGGGGGCGCCTTACGAGCAGTACTTC
>-|TRBD2|TRBV19|TRBJ2-1
CASSIGLAGGEGQFF
TGTGCCAGTAGTATAGGACTAGCGGGAGGGGAGGGGCAGTTCTTC
>-|TRBD1|TRBV27|TRBJ2-2
CATQPGQKYTGELFF
TGTGCCACTCAACCGGGACAGAAATACACCGGGGAGCTGTTTTTT
>-|TRBD1|TRBV7-9|TRBJ2-7
CASSFRQGLSYEQYF
TGTGCCAGCAGCTTTAGACAGGGTCTAAGCTACGAGCAGTACTTC
>-|TRBD2|TRBV11-2|TRBJ2-3
CASSILAGGPSDTQYF
TGTGCCAGCAGCATACTAGCGGGGGGGCCGTCAGATACGCAGTATTTT
>-|-|TRBV5-6|TRBJ2-2
CASSSRQLYTGELFF
TGTGCCAGCAGCTCCAGGCAGTTATACACCGGGGAGCTGTTTTTT
>few|TRBD1|TRBV4-1|TRBJ2-7
CASSQGVTGFDEQYF
TGCGCCAGCAGCCAAGGTGTGACAGGGTTCGACGAGCAGTACTTC
>-|-|TRBV6-4|TRBJ1-4
CASSDRGEKLFF
TGTGCCAGCAGTGACAGGGGTGAAAAACTGTTTTTT
>-|-|TRBV19|TRBJ1-1
CASSVGQMNTEAFF
TGTGCCAGTAGTGTCGGACAGATGAACACTGAAGCTTTCTTT
>-|TRBD2|TRBV5-1|TRBJ2-3
CASSLAGGQGDTQYF
TGCGCCAGCAGCTTGGCGGGGGGGCAGGGAGATACGCAGTATTTT
>once|-|TRBV7-6|TRBJ2-1
CASSPGRLGQFF
TGTGCCAGCAGCCCCGGTCGACTAGGTCAGTTCTTC
>-|TRBD1|TRBV5-6|TRBJ2-1
CASSLGQGARGEQFF
TGTGCCAGCAGCCTAGGACAGGGGGCCAGGGGTGAGCAGTTCTTC
>-|TRBD2|TRBV13|TRBJ2-5
CASSPRTSGGETQYF
TGTGCCAGCAGCCCCCGGACTAGCGGGGGGGAGACCCAGTACTTC
>-|TRBD2|TRBV5-1|TRBJ2-5
CASSLLGLAGGRGETQYF
TGCGCCAGCAGCTTGTTGGGACTAGCGGGAGGGAGGGGAGAGACCCAGTACTTC
>-|-|TRBV19|TRBJ1-1
CASSGSGQPNTEAFF
TGTGCCAGTAGTGGCAGCGGACAGCCGAACACTGAAGCTTTCTTT
>few|-|TRBV2|TRBJ1-1
CASSGGQNTEAFF
TGTGCCAGCAGTGGGGGGCAGAACACTGAAGCTTTCTTT
>-|TRBD1|TRBV27|TRBJ2-6
CASSGGAGTGKNRANVLTF
TGTGCCAGCAGTGGCGGGGCCGGGACAGGGAAGAATAGGGCCAACGTCCTGACTTTC
>-|-|TRBV4-3|TRBJ1-6
CASSQDRGDSPLHF
TGCGCCAGCAGCCAAGATCGGGGGGATTCACCCCTCCACTTT
>-|TRBD2|TRBV7-3|TRBJ2-1
CASSLIAGGPNEQFF
TGTGCCAGCAGCTTAATAGCGGGGGGGCCTAATGAGCAGTTCTTC
>once|TRBD2|TRBV5-1|TRBJ2-6
CASSLVVLAGGVGGANVLTF
TGCGCCAGCAGCTTGGTGGTGCTAGCGGGAGGGGTAGGTGGGGCCAACGTCCTGACTTTC
>-|-|TRBV27|TRBJ1-4
CASSSQKGRGEKLFF
TGTGCCAGCAGTTCCCAAAAGGGAAGGGGTGAAAAACTGTTTTTT
>-|TRBD1|TRBV10-3|TRBJ1-5
CAINLEGSGQGKWPQHF
TGTGCCATCAACCTAGAGGGGTCGGGACAGGGGAAGTGGCCCCAGCATTTT
>once|TRBD2|TRBV4-3|TRBJ2-5
CASSQALAGFPETQYF
TGCGCCAGCAGCCAAGCACTAGCGGGGTTTCCGGAGACCCAGTACTTC
>-|TRBD1|TRBV4-3|TRBJ1-3
CASSLGTGRASNTIYF
TGCGCCAGCAGCCTTGGGACAGGGAGGGCTTCGAACACCATATATTTT
>-|-|TRBV5-1|TRBJ1-1
CASSPGTMGTEAFF
TGCGCCAGCAGCCCCGGGACAATGGGGACTGAAGCTTTCTTT
>-|-|TRBV5-6|TRBJ2-7
CASSLYYEQYF
TGTGCCAGCAGCTTGTACTACGAGCAGTACTTC
>-|TRBD1|TRBV6-5|TRBJ1-5
CASRSTGAHNQPQHF
TGTGCCAGCCGATCGACAGGGGCCCACAATCAGCCCCAGCATTTT
>-|TRBD2|TRBV6-1|TRBJ2-1
CASSESVTSIDEQFF
TGTGCCAGCAGTGAATCCGTGACTAGCATCGATGAGCAGTTCTTC
>-|-|TRBV30|TRBJ2-1
CAWTHGLSHYNEQFF
TGTGCCTGGACGCATGGACTAAGCCACTACAATGAGCAGTTCTTC